The rows below give T cell receptor beta chains drawn from one sample of a study of blood T cell repertoires in COVID-19. Profiled with immunoSEQ multiplex PCR; TCRdb holds only in-frame clones, not every one. Altogether some 250,000 clones are present, 88% being singletons, with the ten largest covering 0.7%. Material for sequencing was peripheral blood. The receptors shown here come from a human donor in a cohort sampled during active COVID-19. CDR3s include the opening cysteine and the closing phenylalanine or tryptophan.

J gene: TRBJ2-7
V gene: TRBV5-8
CDR3 protein: CASSLVASGGASYEQYF

J gene: TRBJ2-5
V gene: TRBV5-8
CDR3 protein: CASSFRETQYF

J gene: TRBJ1-1
V gene: TRBV6-2/TRBV6-3
CDR3 protein: CASSGTGGSRYTEAFF

J gene: TRBJ1-2
V gene: TRBV28
CDR3 protein: CASSLRGGYTF

J gene: TRBJ2-1
V gene: TRBV7-9
CDR3 protein: CASSLGGLAGVPGEQFF

J gene: TRBJ1-3
V gene: TRBV29-1
CDR3 protein: CSADMADGNTIYF

J gene: TRBJ2-1
V gene: TRBV9
CDR3 protein: CASSPTGGLYNEQFF

J gene: TRBJ2-3
V gene: TRBV4-2
CDR3 protein: CASSPELVSTDTQYF

J gene: TRBJ2-7
V gene: TRBV5-4
CDR3 protein: CASSSGLVREQYF

J gene: TRBJ1-3
V gene: TRBV7-9
CDR3 protein: CASSLDGQVSGNTIYF

J gene: TRBJ2-7
V gene: TRBV5-1
CDR3 protein: CASSLGEVAGGYEQYF

J gene: TRBJ2-7
V gene: TRBV7-2
CDR3 protein: CASSFRQVTYEQYF

J gene: TRBJ1-1
V gene: TRBV7-3
CDR3 protein: CASRTGAGGFTEAFF

J gene: TRBJ2-5
V gene: TRBV4-2
CDR3 protein: CASSPEGTSGQETQYF

J gene: TRBJ2-7
V gene: TRBV4-3
CDR3 protein: CASSQSLIRGLAYEQYF

J gene: TRBJ2-7
V gene: TRBV6-6
CDR3 protein: CASSYWASGEQYF

J gene: TRBJ1-4
V gene: TRBV15
CDR3 protein: CATSSPGQNEKLFF

J gene: TRBJ2-1
V gene: TRBV24-1
CDR3 protein: CATSDLRGHYNEQFF

J gene: TRBJ2-7
V gene: TRBV13
CDR3 protein: CASSTGTYLPKQYF

J gene: TRBJ2-7
V gene: TRBV6-6
CDR3 protein: CASSSTKQGSYEQYF

J gene: TRBJ2-3
V gene: TRBV28
CDR3 protein: CASSLPTSGRGSTQYF

J gene: TRBJ2-7
V gene: TRBV7-6
CDR3 protein: CASSSTSGGSYEQYF

J gene: TRBJ2-7
V gene: TRBV15
CDR3 protein: CATSRGQGPSEQYF

J gene: TRBJ1-5
V gene: TRBV19
CDR3 protein: CASSTRGRVGPQHF

J gene: TRBJ2-1
V gene: TRBV5-4
CDR3 protein: CASSFAGASSYNEQFF

J gene: TRBJ1-6
V gene: TRBV18
CDR3 protein: CASSPSTSGNYNSPLHF

J gene: TRBJ2-4
V gene: TRBV18
CDR3 protein: CASSPQGTEKNIQYF

J gene: TRBJ2-7
V gene: TRBV7-2
CDR3 protein: CASSMTSGSGVEQYF

J gene: TRBJ1-3
V gene: TRBV30
CDR3 protein: CAWNDLLSRWADRDGESGNTIYF

J gene: TRBJ2-5
V gene: TRBV19
CDR3 protein: CASRGATRGQETQYF

J gene: TRBJ1-3
V gene: TRBV29-1
CDR3 protein: CSVKTGRSGNTIYF

J gene: TRBJ1-3
V gene: TRBV3-1/TRBV3-2
CDR3 protein: CASSQIRGAGNTIYF

J gene: TRBJ2-6
V gene: TRBV18
CDR3 protein: CASSPGPGANVLTF

J gene: TRBJ1-5
V gene: TRBV24-1
CDR3 protein: CATSDSQGQGAAQPQHF

J gene: TRBJ2-2
V gene: TRBV19
CDR3 protein: CASRRISGGTGELFF

J gene: TRBJ1-6
V gene: TRBV7-8
CDR3 protein: CASSFRVDNSPLHF

J gene: TRBJ2-7
V gene: TRBV27
CDR3 protein: CASSRGRFAYEQYF

J gene: TRBJ2-7
V gene: TRBV28
CDR3 protein: CASSSVGQGKRYEQYF

J gene: TRBJ2-3
V gene: TRBV13
CDR3 protein: CASSSLLAAGGTDTQYF

J gene: TRBJ1-1
V gene: TRBV11-2
CDR3 protein: CASSSFRQGKKNTEAFF

J gene: TRBJ2-7
V gene: TRBV27
CDR3 protein: CASSLEGDGTYEQYF

J gene: TRBJ2-3
V gene: TRBV11-2
CDR3 protein: CASTPSTDTQYF

J gene: TRBJ1-2
V gene: TRBV6-1
CDR3 protein: CASSEAGQLGGYTF

J gene: TRBJ1-3
V gene: TRBV6-2/TRBV6-3
CDR3 protein: CASSYGTASGNTIYF

J gene: TRBJ1-5
V gene: TRBV2
CDR3 protein: CASSEAGARNQPQHF

J gene: TRBJ1-1
V gene: TRBV7-2
CDR3 protein: CASSPQKTFF

J gene: TRBJ1-1
V gene: TRBV7-8
CDR3 protein: CASSLSGFGTEAFF

J gene: TRBJ1-1
V gene: TRBV5-1
CDR3 protein: CASSPGQGIRNTEAFF

J gene: TRBJ2-7
V gene: TRBV13
CDR3 protein: CASSFSGRSHEQYF

J gene: TRBJ1-6
V gene: TRBV6-5
CDR3 protein: CASGRPGQANSPLHF